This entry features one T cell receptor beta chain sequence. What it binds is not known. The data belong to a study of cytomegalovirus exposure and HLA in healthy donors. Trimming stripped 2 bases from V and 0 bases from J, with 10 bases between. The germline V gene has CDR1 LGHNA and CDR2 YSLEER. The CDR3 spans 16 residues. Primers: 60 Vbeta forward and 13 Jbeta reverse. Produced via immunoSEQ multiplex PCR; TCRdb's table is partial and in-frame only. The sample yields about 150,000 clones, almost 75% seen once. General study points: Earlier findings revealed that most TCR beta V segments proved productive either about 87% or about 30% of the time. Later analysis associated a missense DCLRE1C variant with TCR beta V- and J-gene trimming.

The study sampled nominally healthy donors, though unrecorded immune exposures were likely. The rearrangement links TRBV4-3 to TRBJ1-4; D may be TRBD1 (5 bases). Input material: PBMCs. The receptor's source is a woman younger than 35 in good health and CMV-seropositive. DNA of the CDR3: TGCGCCAGCAGCCAATTGCCGACAGCAACTAATGAAAAACTGTTTTTT. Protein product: CASSQLPTATNEKLFF.